This TCR beta chain was captured in a study of CD4 and CD8 cells across lung adenocarcinoma regions. The CDR3 is 19 residues long. CDR1 MNHEY and CDR2 SVGAGI come from the germline V gene. TCRdb reprocessed the PCR reads with MiXCR, giving one entry per CDR3 protein. The sample carries more than 6,000 distinct CDR3 sequences, about 52% recorded once. Samples came from patients with localized non-small cell lung adenocarcinoma. The table lists this clonotype with a few counts. The chain employs TRBV6-5 and TRBJ2-2; D may be TRBD2 (7 bases). The end of the DNA aligns better with TRBJ2-3, so the J call may be wrong. The sample taken for sequencing was CD8+ T cells from the center of a lung tumor. This TCR came from a female donor with lung adenocarcinoma. The CD4 and CD8 labels of this study may be unreliable. The CDR3 loop reads CASSYSAGAFPFNTGAQYF. In nucleotides, the CDR3 is TGTGCCAGCAGTTACTCGGCGGGGGCCTTCCCATTTAACACCGGGGCGCAGTATTTT.